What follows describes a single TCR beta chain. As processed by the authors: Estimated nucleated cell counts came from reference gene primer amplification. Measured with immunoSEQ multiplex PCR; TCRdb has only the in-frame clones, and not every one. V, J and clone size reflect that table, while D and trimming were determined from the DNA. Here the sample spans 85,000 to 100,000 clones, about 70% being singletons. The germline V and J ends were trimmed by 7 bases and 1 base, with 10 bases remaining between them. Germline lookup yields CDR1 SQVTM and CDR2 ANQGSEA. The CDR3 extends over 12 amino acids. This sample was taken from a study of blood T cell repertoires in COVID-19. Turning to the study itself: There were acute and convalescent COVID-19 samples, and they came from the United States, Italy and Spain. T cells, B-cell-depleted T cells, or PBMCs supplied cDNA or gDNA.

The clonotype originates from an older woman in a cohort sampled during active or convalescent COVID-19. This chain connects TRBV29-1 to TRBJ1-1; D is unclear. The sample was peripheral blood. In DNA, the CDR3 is TGCAGCGCTTTCGGGGAGAACACTGAAGCTTTCTTT. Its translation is CSAFGENTEAFF.